Below are 28 T cell receptor beta chains sequenced from a single sample in a study of tumor and adjacent non-tumor tissue in lung cancer. This sample's RNA came from whole unsorted tissue. This non-tumor lung sample came from over 3 cm beyond the tumor edge. Three rounds of nested PCR, following a modified ARM-PCR protocol, produced the TCRbeta library. TCRdb recomputed calls from the multiplex PCR reads with MiXCR, one row per CDR3 protein. The data show 45,000 to 65,000 distinct CDR3 sequences, 74% seen once. Sequencing was performed on distant non-tumor lung tissue. The receptor source for this set is a woman in her sixties with non-small cell lung cancer.

About this clonotype itself: A read error may explain this, as a much larger clone is one base away. The V gene is TRBV28, the J gene TRBJ1-2; 7 bases are a match to TRBD1. Germline lookup yields CDR1 MDHEN and CDR2 SYDVKM. The junction had 13 bases not matched to a gene; V was cut back by 6 bases and J by 9 bases. This CDR3 spans 14 amino acids. CDR3 nucleotide sequence: TGTGCCAGCAGACCGACAGGGCGGTCGGGTAGCTACACCTTC. It specifies CASRPTGRSGSYTF.

In its sample, this clonotype was seen a few times. The junction and the germline gene differ at one end; a read error may be behind it. The chain combines TRBV12-3 or TRBV12-4 with TRBJ2-1, with no clear D. This CDR3 is built from 14 residues. CDR3 nucleotides: TGTGCCAGCGGTTTAGAATTTGGTTACAATGAGCAGTTCTTC. It codes for CASGLEFGYNEQFF.

This clonotype appeared once. One end of the junction does not line up with germline, which may come from a read error. The V and J genes are TRBV11-2 and TRBJ1-5, with D maybe TRBD1 (6 bases). The J call is doubtful: the DNA matches TRBJ2-3 better. CDR3 length: 15 residues. The germline V gene has CDR1 SGHAT and CDR2 FQNNGV. Here the CDR3 reads CASNLDLTGNQSQYF. CDR3 sequence (DNA): TGTGCCAGCAACTTAGATTTGACAGGCAATCAGTCCCAGTATTTT.

Concerning this clonotype: Compared with germline, one end of the junction differs, possibly owing to a read error. The CDR3 protein is CTSRPRLEGELFF. The CDR3 coding sequence is TGTACCAGCAGGCCCCGGCTTGAGGGGGAGCTGTTTTTT. The chain is built from TRBV28 and TRBJ2-2, with D unclear. CDR1 is MDHEN and CDR2 is SYDVKM in the germline V gene. There are 13 residues in the CDR3.

As concerns this clonotype: One end of the junction does not line up with germline, which may come from a read error. J is TRBJ1-2 and V is TRBV4-3; 8 nucleotides line up with TRBD1. The germline gives CDR1 LGHNA, CDR2 YSLEER. CDR3 size: 13 residues. In nucleotides, the CDR3 is TGCGCCAGCAGCCAAAGGACAGGGAATGGCTGCACATTC. Its protein is CASSQRTGNGCTF.

In the case of this clonotype: A read error is possible here, since a much larger clone lies one base away. The chain joins TRBV28 to TRBJ2-1, with a possible D match to TRBD2 (6 bases). The CDR3 length is 13 residues. Germline assignment: CDR1 MDHEN and CDR2 SYDVKM. In DNA, the CDR3 is TGTGCCAGCAGTTTGCCAGCGGGCAGGGAAGGGGTCTTC. It encodes CASSLPAGREGVF. The full variable domain, with the rest looked up from reference TRBV28 and TRBJ2-1, is DVKVTQSSRYLVKRTGEKVFLECVQDMDHENMFWYRQDPGLGLRLIYFSYDVKMKEKGDIPEGYSVSREKKERFSLILESASTNQTSMYLCASSLPAGREGVFGPGTRLTVL.

In this sample, this clonotype turned up once. Germline and junction disagree at one end, which may indicate a read error. CDR3 residues: CASSLSRTNGHTDTHYF. CDR3 bases: TGTGCCAGCAGCTTGTCGAGGACTAACGGACACACAGATACGCACTATTTT. V is TRBV7-9 and J is TRBJ2-3; a possible D gene is TRBD2 (6 bases). This CDR3 is 17 amino acids long. CDR1 SEHNR and CDR2 FQNEAQ come from the germline V gene (reference sequence).

There are a few counts of this clonotype. This clone may be a read error of a much larger clone one base away. The V and J genes are TRBV30 and TRBJ2-6; D unresolved. CDR3 size: 13 residues. Germline V lookup: CDR1 GTSNPN, CDR2 SVGIG (reference sequence). The DNA of the CDR3 is TGTGCCTGGGCCATCTCTGGGACCAACGTCCTGACTTTC. Amino acid sequence: CAWAISGTNVLTF.

The V call is TRBV12-3 or TRBV12-4, the J call TRBJ2-4, with 7 bases that match TRBD1. V was pared by 9 bases and J by 2 bases, with 13 bases of the junction left unmatched. The CDR3 is made up of 16 amino acids. CDR3 DNA sequence: TGTGCCAGTAGTCGACAGGGCACTTTAACCAAAAACATTCAGTACTTC. It is translated as CASSRQGTLTKNIQYF.

V and J are TRBV28 and TRBJ2-3; 10 positions agree with TRBD2. This CDR3 spans 18 amino acids. CDR1 and CDR2 (germline): MDHEN, SYDVKM. CDR3 protein: CASHALSGGALGTDTQYF. For the CDR3, the DNA is TGTGCGAGCCATGCCTTGAGCGGGGGGGCCTTGGGCACAGATACGCAGTATTTT.

The J gene is TRBJ2-3, the V gene TRBV29-1, with TRBD2 matching 9 bases. The CDR3 has 15 amino acids. V shed 5 bases and J 8 bases; nucleotides not matched to a gene: 14. From germline, CDR1 is SQVTM and CDR2 ANQGSEA. CDR3 sequence: CSVQTVAGDAVTQYF. The CDR3 DNA follows: TGCAGCGTTCAGACCGTAGCGGGAGACGCAGTTACGCAGTATTTT.

To note about this clonotype: The junction shows a germline mismatch at one end, possibly a read error. DNA of the CDR3: TGTGACAGCAGGGGCAGCCAGACTAGTGGGAGGGCGACCCAGTACTTC. Translating it yields CDSRGSQTSGRATQYF. V usage is TRBV6-5 and J usage is TRBJ2-5; weak D call: TRBD2 (7 bases). CDR1 and CDR2 from the germline V gene are MNHEY and SVGAGI. This CDR3 is 16 amino acids long.

This clonotype has just one count. The chain links TRBV12-3 or TRBV12-4 to TRBJ2-1, with D perhaps matching TRBD2 (6 bases). The CDR3 covers 16 residues. V was trimmed by 5 bases and J by 15 bases, leaving 29 bases between them. CDR3 in amino acids: CASSPRLVQRGDERFF. CDR3 DNA: TGTGCCAGCAGTCCACGACTAGTCCAACGTGGGGATGAACGGTTCTTC.

This clonotype was recorded at least ten times. A read error may explain this, as a much larger clone is one base away. The chain links TRBV11-3 to TRBJ2-5; D call uncertain. Trimming removed 8 bases from V and 2 bases from J, with 9 bases in between. The V gene's germline CDR1 is SGHNT and CDR2 YENEEA. CDR3 length equals 12 residues. CDR3 nucleotides: TGTGCCAGCGGCGGACGGCAAGAGACCCAGTACTTC. Translated, it gives CASGGRQETQYF.

Comments on this clonotype: With a much larger clone just one base away, this may be a read error. The chain uses TRBV5-4 and TRBJ2-1; D unclear. V was clipped by 1 base and J by 4 bases, with 9 bases between them. Germline assignment: CDR1 SGHNT and CDR2 YYREEE (reference sequence). The length of the CDR3 is 14 residues. The CDR3 coding sequence is TGTGCCAGCAGCTTGCCTACCGGGTACAATGAGCAGTTCTTC. Protein sequence: CASSLPTGYNEQFF.

Notes on this clonotype: Sequence at one end of the junction differs from germline and may be a read error. The V call is TRBV4-3, the J call TRBJ2-3; D gene uncertain. There are 15 residues in the CDR3. Germline V gives CDR1 LGHNA, CDR2 YSLEER. The CDR3 loop is CVSSQGRLCTDTQYF. The DNA of the CDR3 is TGCGTCAGCAGCCAAGGGCGACTGTGCACAGATACGCAGTATTTT.

This chain links TRBV28 with TRBJ1-5, with TRBD1 matching 9 bases. Trimming removed 8 bases from V and 10 bases from J; junction bases left unmatched: 18. The CDR3 is 16 residues long. Germline loops: CDR1 MDHEN, CDR2 SYDVKM. CDR3 amino acids: CASQYTGTGSNEPQHF. CDR3 nucleotide sequence: TGTGCCAGCCAATATACCGGGACAGGGAGCAATGAACCCCAGCATTTT. The complete variable domain, with remaining parts taken from reference TRBV28 and TRBJ1-5, reads DVKVTQSSRYLVKRTGEKVFLECVQDMDHENMFWYRQDPGLGLRLIYFSYDVKMKEKGDIPEGYSVSREKKERFSLILESASTNQTSMYLCASQYTGTGSNEPQHFGDGTRLSIL.

This chain uses TRBV18 with TRBJ2-5; weak D call: TRBD2 (6 bases). CDR1 is KGHSH, CDR2 LQKENI, per germline. Trimming cost V 5 bases and J 4 bases, with 23 bases left between them. This CDR3 region has 17 residues. CDR3 DNA: TGTGCCAGCTCATCGACCCAAGTGGGAGGTTCCCTAGAGACCCAGTACTTC. Its translation is CASSSTQVGGSLETQYF.

Of note for this clonotype: One junction end does not reproduce the germline sequence, and a read error may be involved. The rearrangement links TRBV11-2 to TRBJ1-1; no definite D call. CDR1 is SGHAT, CDR2 FQNNGV, per germline. CDR3 length: 13 amino acids. The chain's CDR3 is CASSLASNTETFF. CDR3 coding DNA: TGTGCCAGCAGCTTAGCCAGTAACACTGAAACTTTCTTT. The full variable domain, its missing parts supplied by reference TRBV11-2 and TRBJ1-1, is EAGVAQSPRYKIIEKRQSVAFWCNPISGHATLYWYQQILGQGPKLLIQFQNNGVVDDSQLPKDRFSAERLKGVDSTLKIQPAKLEDSAVYLCASSLASNTETFFGQGTRLTVV.

Comment on this clonotype: This is likely a read error, given that the CDR3 carries no conserved phenylalanine or tryptophan at its end. The chain carries TRBV4-3 and TRBJ2-3; 7 nucleotides agree with TRBD2. Germline-derived CDR1 and CDR2 are LGHNA and YSLEER. This CDR3 has 15 residues. The CDR3 bases are TGCGCCAGCAACCAAGGGACCAGCGGGGCAGATACGCAGTATCTT. It translates to CASNQGTSGADTQYL.

About this clonotype: At one boundary the junction diverges from the germline segment, which might be a read error. This chain joins TRBV6-7 and TRBJ2-1, with D maybe TRBD2 (6 bases). TRBV6-7 is an ORF, and what it does is uncertain. The CDR3 has 17 residues. CDR3 region: CASAIRAGTHSYNEQFF. CDR3 DNA: TGTGCCAGCGCGATCAGGGCCGGGACTCACTCCTACAACGAGCAGTTCTTC.

In the case of this clonotype: This CDR3 fails to terminate in the conserved phenylalanine or tryptophan, so it likely reflects a read error. The limits of the CDR3 on the DNA are not certain, so only TCRdb's listed CDR3 is given. V usage is TRBV10-3 and J usage is TRBJ2-5; the table assigns TRBD1, which was not confirmed against the DNA. The CDR3 contains 14 residues when both ends are counted. Germline CDR1 ENHRY, CDR2 SYGVKD. Here the CDR3 reads CAISALTGEETQCL.

The chain combines TRBV6-6 with TRBJ2-7; TRBD1 matches 9 bases. With V trimmed by 8 bases and J by 4 bases, 12 bases remained unmatched. Per the germline V gene, CDR1 is MNHNY and CDR2 is SVGAGI (reference sequence). The CDR3 has 15 residues. The CDR3 coding sequence is TGTGCCAGCCGTCGCCAGACAGGGGGTGAGTACGAGCAGTACTTC. It yields the protein CASRRQTGGEYEQYF.

The J gene is TRBJ2-3, the V gene TRBV20-1; D ambiguous. The germline V gene has CDR1 DFQATT and CDR2 SNEGSKA (reference sequence). V shed 6 bases and J shed 1 base, with 8 bases lying between them. The CDR3 is 12 amino acids. CDR3 residues: CSASEGTDTQYF. CDR3 in DNA: TGCAGTGCCTCAGAGGGCACAGATACGCAGTATTTT.

As to this clonotype: One end of the junction fails to match germline, which may point to a read error. This chain uses TRBV6-2 or TRBV6-3 with TRBJ2-1, with D unclear. The CDR3 runs 14 residues. Looked up from germline, CDR1 is MNHEY and CDR2 is SVGEGT. The CDR3 region has the DNA TGTGCCAGCAGCCGCCAAAGCTCCTACAATGAGCAACTCTTC. It codes for CASSRQSSYNEQLF.

For this clonotype: An end of the junction does not agree with germline; a read error may underlie this. The gene calls are TRBV4-3 and TRBJ2-3; D possibly corresponds to TRBD2 (6 bases). The germline gives CDR1 LGHNA, CDR2 YSLEER. The CDR3 loop spans 14 amino acids. The CDR3 sequence: CASGTRASTDTRHF. CDR3 coding DNA: TGCGCCAGCGGGACTCGCGCTAGCACAGATACGCGGCATTTT.

With respect to this clonotype: One end of the junction fails to match germline, which may point to a read error. The chain links TRBV4-3 to TRBJ2-3; D remains unclear. The CDR3 sequence is 15 residues long. Germline loops: CDR1 LGHNA, CDR2 YSLEER. As DNA, the CDR3 is TGCGCCAGCAACCAAGAAGGCGTCAGCACAGATACGCTGTATTTT. Protein sequence: CASNQEGVSTDTLYF.

Notes on this clonotype: One end of the junction is discordant with germline, which a read error may explain. This chain links TRBV6-6 with TRBJ2-7; D possibly uses TRBD1 or TRBD2 (7 bases each). This CDR3 is 13 amino acids long. In germline, CDR1 is MNHNY, CDR2 SVGAGI (reference sequence). The CDR3 loop reads CASTPGGAYKQYF. The CDR3 DNA reads TGTGCCAGCACTCCAGGGGGGGCCTACAAGCAGTATTTC.